This is a list of T cell receptor beta chains from one sample in a study of blood T cells in healthy people across ages. From the 5' RACE reads, TCRdb called clonotypes with MiXCR, one entry per CDR3 protein. The data hold approximately 1.5 million distinct CDR3 sequences, with 34% observed a single time. Material for sequencing was blood. These receptors originate from a woman younger than 45 in good health. The CDR3 runs from the conserved cysteine through the conserved F or W. D genes are given only for firm matches. Rows may omit the clone size; those that give it use once, few, many or a size class.

>once|TRBD1|TRBJ2-1|TRBV7-8
CAGSLGTGLYNEQFF
TGTGCCGGCAGCTTGGGGACAGGCCTCTACAATGAGCAGTTCTTC
>NA|NA|TRBJ2-7|TRBV20-1
CSARAGTMKGSYNEQYF
TGCAGTGCTAGGGCCGGGACCATGAAAGGCTCCTACAATGAGCAGTACTTC
>few|TRBD1|TRBJ2-1|TRBV29-1
CSGGQGDYNEQFF
TGCAGCGGGGGACAGGGAGACTACAATGAGCAGTTCTTC
>few|NA|TRBJ1-1|TRBV29-1
CSAQETGGDTEAFF
TGCAGCGCGCAAGAGACCGGTGGGGACACTGAAGCTTTCTTT
>NA|NA|TRBJ2-3|TRBV7-9
CASSPWTLGDTDTQYF
TGTGCCAGCAGCCCCTGGACTCTCGGAGACACAGATACGCAGTATTTT
>few|TRBD1|TRBJ2-7|TRBV6-5
CASSYSKDRVNEQYF
TGTGCCAGCAGTTACTCGAAAGACAGGGTCAACGAGCAGTACTTC
>few|NA|TRBJ2-5|TRBV21-1
CASSGGLAGGRQETQYF
TGTGCCAGCAGCGGGGGACTAGCGGGGGGGCGGCAAGAGACCCAGTACTTC
>many|NA|TRBJ2-7|TRBV7-6
CASSPIGYSSYEQYF
TGTGCCAGCAGCCCCATAGGCTACTCTTCCTACGAGCAGTACTTC
>few|NA|TRBJ1-6|TRBV27
CASSADYPGTTPNSPLHF
TGTGCCAGCAGTGCCGATTATCCCGGGACGACGCCTAATTCACCCCTCCACTTT
>few|TRBD2|TRBJ2-7|TRBV6-5
CASSLRASGKDEQYF
TGTGCCAGCAGCCTTCGGGCTAGCGGGAAGGACGAGCAGTACTTC
>NA|TRBD2|TRBJ2-3|TRBV20-1
CSARLTSGGSTDTQYF
TGCAGTGCTAGATTGACTAGCGGGGGAAGCACAGATACGCAGTATTTT
>NA|TRBD2|TRBJ2-3|TRBV20-1
CSALSGGPGTDTQYF
TGCAGTGCTTTAAGCGGGGGACCAGGGACAGATACGCAGTATTTT
>NA|NA|TRBJ2-3|TRBV4-2
CASSQVIYGTGADTQYF
TGTGCCAGCAGCCAAGTTATTTATGGGACGGGCGCAGATACGCAGTATTTT
>once|TRBD2|TRBJ2-1|TRBV7-2
CASSLVAGAGNKQFF
TGTGCCAGCAGCCTAGTAGCGGGAGCGGGGAATAAGCAGTTCTTC
>few|TRBD2|TRBJ2-2|TRBV4-1
CASSQESGTSGGGELFF
TGCGCCAGCAGCCAAGAATCCGGGACTAGTGGGGGCGGGGAGCTGTTTTTT
>NA|NA|TRBJ2-4|TRBV3-1
CASRRSTGEQYF
TGTGCCAGCCGACGCAGCACGGGAGAGCAGTACTTC